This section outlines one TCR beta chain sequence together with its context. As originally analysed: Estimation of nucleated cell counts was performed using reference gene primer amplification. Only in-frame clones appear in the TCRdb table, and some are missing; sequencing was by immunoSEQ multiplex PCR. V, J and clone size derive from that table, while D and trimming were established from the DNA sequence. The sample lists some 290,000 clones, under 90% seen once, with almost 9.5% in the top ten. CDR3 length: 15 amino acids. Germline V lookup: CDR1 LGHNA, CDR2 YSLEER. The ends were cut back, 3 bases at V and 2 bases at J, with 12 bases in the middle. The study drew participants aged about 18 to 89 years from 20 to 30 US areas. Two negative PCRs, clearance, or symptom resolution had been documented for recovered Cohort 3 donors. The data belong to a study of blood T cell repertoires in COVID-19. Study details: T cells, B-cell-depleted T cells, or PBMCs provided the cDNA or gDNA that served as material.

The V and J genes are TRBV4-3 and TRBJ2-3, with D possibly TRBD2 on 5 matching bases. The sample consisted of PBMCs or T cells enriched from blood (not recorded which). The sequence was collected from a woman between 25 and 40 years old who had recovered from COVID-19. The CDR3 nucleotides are TGCGCCAGCAGCCAGGGGAGCAGATACACAGATACGCAGTATTTT. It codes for CASSQGSRYTDTQYF.